The next 31 T cell receptor beta chains were all read from a single sample in a study of cytomegalovirus exposure and HLA in healthy donors. The PCR contained 60 Vbeta and 13 Jbeta primers. The method was immunoSEQ multiplex PCR; TCRdb's version includes in-frame clones alone and lacks a portion of them. The sample comprises approximately 290,000 clones, roughly 80% of which are singletons, and about 0.29% rests with the top ten. The sample was PBMCs. These receptors were collected from a girl aged 2 to 9 in good health and CMV-seronegative.

This chain connects TRBV4-2 to TRBJ1-2; D not certain. The CDR3 totals 15 residues. Germline values: CDR1 LGHNA, CDR2 YNFKEQ. The V and J ends lost 3 bases and 4 bases respectively, with 15 bases between them. CDR3 sequence (DNA): TGTGCCAGCAGCCAGAGGAATGGAAACCCCTATGGCTACACCTTC. Residues: CASSQRNGNPYGYTF.

V gene TRBV5-1 combines with J gene TRBJ2-5; D is unresolved. CDR1 and CDR2 (germline): SGHRS, YFSETQ. Trimming pared 1 base from V and 2 bases from J, leaving 15 bases between. The CDR3 extends over 16 amino acids. DNA of the CDR3: TGCGCCAGCAGCTTGCATAGAGTGGCGAGGCAAGAGACCCAGTACTTC. It codes for CASSLHRVARQETQYF.

The rearrangement uses TRBV10-2 and TRBJ1-6, with D possibly TRBD1 on 5 matching bases. The CDR3 runs 16 residues. With 0 bases removed from V and 10 bases from J, the gap between germline ends came to 16 bases. The germline gives CDR1 WSHSY, CDR2 SAAADI. CDR3 DNA sequence: TGCGCCAGCAGTGAGTCGTATCGGGGGGTAGGATCACCCCTCCACTTT. Its protein product is CASSESYRGVGSPLHF.

This chain links TRBV4-1 with TRBJ1-5, with D possibly being TRBD1 (6 bases). Per the germline V gene, CDR1 is MGHRA and CDR2 is YSYEKL. Trimming removed 4 bases from V and 5 bases from J, with 15 bases in between. This CDR3 spans 15 amino acids. As DNA, the CDR3 is TGCGCCAGCAGCCGCTTGGCCAGGGGTGATCAGCCCCAGCATTTT. This sequence encodes CASSRLARGDQPQHF.

The CDR3: CASSLGQITNEKLFF. In DNA form, the CDR3 reads TGCGCCAGCAGCTTGGGTCAGATCACTAATGAAAAACTGTTTTTT. The chain recombines TRBV5-1 with TRBJ1-4; no clear D gene. Germline CDR1 SGHRS, CDR2 YFSETQ. This CDR3 is 15 amino acids long. V was pared by 0 bases and J by 2 bases, with 8 bases between.

V and J are TRBV5-5 and TRBJ1-1; the D gene is possibly TRBD1 (6 bases). There are 15 residues in the CDR3. CDR1 is SGHKS and CDR2 is YYEKEE in the germline V gene (reference sequence). Trimming removed 2 bases from V and 4 bases from J, with 15 bases in between. The CDR3 DNA reads TGTGCCAGCAGCTTTGGAGCGGGAGGGGGCACTGAAGCTTTCTTT. The encoded protein is CASSFGAGGGTEAFF.

The chain couples TRBV14 to TRBJ2-5, with 9 bases fitting TRBD2. This CDR3 is built from 15 residues. V gave up 4 bases and J gave up 5 bases; unmatched junction bases: 8. Per the germline V gene, CDR1 is SGHDN and CDR2 is FVKESK. The CDR3 reads CASSPLAGFGETQYF. CDR3 nucleotides: TGTGCCAGCAGCCCGCTAGCGGGATTTGGGGAGACCCAGTACTTC.

J is TRBJ2-6 and V is TRBV7-2; no clear D. Germline lookup yields CDR1 SGHTA and CDR2 FQGNSA. Trimming pared 5 bases from V and 0 bases from J, leaving 8 bases between. The CDR3 sequence is 15 residues long. CDR3: CASSARNSGANVLTF. The CDR3 DNA follows: TGTGCCAGCAGCGCGCGCAACTCTGGGGCCAACGTCCTGACTTTC. The variable domain in full, with the rest retrieved from reference TRBV7-2 and TRBJ2-6, is GAGVSQSPSNKVTEKGKDVELRCDPISGHTALYWYRQSLGQGLEFLIYFQGNSAPDKSGLPSDRFSAERTGGSVSTLTIQRTQQEDSAVYLCASSARNSGANVLTFGAGSRLTVL.

J is TRBJ2-3 and V is TRBV29-1; TRBD2 aligns across 9 bases. The germline V gene has CDR1 SQVTM and CDR2 ANQGSEA. The trim removed 4 bases at V and 5 bases at J, leaving 16 bases unmatched. CDR3 length equals 17 residues. CDR3 DNA: TGCAGCGTTGGAGGTGGAGGAGCGGGGGGCCGAATAGATACGCAGTATTTT. Residues: CSVGGGGAGGRIDTQYF.

The CDR3 sequence: CASSFSGYNQPQHF. In DNA form, the CDR3 reads TGTGCCAGCAGTTTTTCAGGGTACAATCAGCCCCAGCATTTT. This sequence joins TRBV28 and TRBJ1-5; D may be TRBD1 (5 bases). The CDR3 runs 14 residues. CDR1 is MDHEN, CDR2 SYDVKM, per germline. The V gene lost 3 bases and the J gene lost 3 bases, with 9 bases spanning the gap.

Only a few counts were recorded for this clone. The chain carries TRBV27 and TRBJ1-1; 9 bases are a match to TRBD1. This CDR3 region has 14 residues. From germline, CDR1 is MNHEY and CDR2 SMNVEV (reference sequence). The V segment lost 6 bases and the J segment 4 bases; nucleotides outside the gene matches: 6. For the CDR3, the DNA is TGTGCCAGCAGGAAACCGGGACAGGGCACTGAAGCTTTCTTT. Translating it yields CASRKPGQGTEAFF.

The chain recombines TRBV6-1 with TRBJ2-1; a possible D gene is TRBD2 (7 bases). The V gene's germline CDR1 is MNHNS and CDR2 SASEGT. V dropped 4 bases and J dropped 8 bases, with 15 bases sitting between them. The CDR3 runs to 14 residues. CDR3 sequence (DNA): TGTGCCAGCAGTGTGCTGCAGGGGAGGGATGAGCAGTTCTTC. It encodes CASSVLQGRDEQFF.

The J gene is TRBJ2-1, the V gene TRBV29-1, with TRBD2 matching 7 bases. Germline-derived CDR1 and CDR2 are SQVTM and ANQGSEA. V gave up 4 bases and J gave up 5 bases; unmatched junction bases: 17. The CDR3 loop spans 17 amino acids. The CDR3 bases are TGCAGCGTTGTGAGGATCGGGTTACGGGCGGGAGACAATGAGCAGTTCTTC. The encoded protein is CSVVRIGLRAGDNEQFF.

This sequence joins TRBV9 and TRBJ2-3; the match to TRBD2 covers 11 bases. The V gene's germline CDR1 is SGDLS and CDR2 YYNGEE. The V segment lost 0 bases and the J segment 6 bases; nucleotides outside the gene matches: 6. This CDR3 is 16 amino acids long. The CDR3 nucleotides are TGTGCCAGCAGCGTAGGTAGCGGGAGGGCCTGGGATACGCAGTATTTT. This codes for CASSVGSGRAWDTQYF. Combining the CDR3 with reference TRBV9 and TRBJ2-3 gives the whole variable domain DSGVTQTPKHLITATGQRVTLRCSPRSGDLSVYWYQQSLDQGLQFLIQYYNGEERAKGNILERFSAQQFPDLHSELNLSSLELGDSALYFCASSVGSGRAWDTQYFGPGTRLTVL.

The CDR3: CASSFQMNTEAFF. DNA of the CDR3: TGTGCCAGCAGCTTCCAGATGAACACTGAAGCTTTCTTT. The J gene is TRBJ1-1, the V gene TRBV7-3; D remains unclear. Germline V gene data show CDR1 as SGHTA and CDR2 as FQGTGA. V gave up 3 bases and J gave up 0 bases, with 5 bases separating them. CDR3 length: 13 amino acids.

In DNA form, the CDR3 reads TGTGCCAGCAGGACAAGGACTAGCGGGAGCACAGATACGCAGTATTTT. Translated: CASRTRTSGSTDTQYF. V and J are TRBV5-4 and TRBJ2-3, with TRBD2 matching 11 bases. V dropped 5 bases and J dropped 0; count of bases not matched to a gene: 5. Germline CDR1 reads SGHNT; CDR2 reads YYREEE (reference sequence). This CDR3 contains 16 residues.

The V gene is TRBV4-1, the J gene TRBJ1-1, with D possibly matching TRBD1 (6 bases). Trimming cost V 3 bases and J 0 bases, with 11 bases left between them. Germline CDR1 and CDR2: MGHRA and YSYEKL. This CDR3 contains 15 residues. CDR3 in amino acids: CASSHGGGLNTEAFF. The CDR3 DNA reads TGCGCCAGCAGCCACGGGGGGGGGCTGAACACTGAAGCTTTCTTT.

V is TRBV19 and J is TRBJ2-3; the D is unclear. CDR1 is LNHDA, CDR2 SQIVND, per germline (reference sequence). The CDR3 totals 13 residues. V was cut by 1 base and J by 6 bases, with 8 bases left in between. The CDR3 bases are TGTGCCAGTAGTATAGTGGCAGGTGATACGCAGTATTTT. The encoded protein is CASSIVAGDTQYF.

The gene calls are TRBV4-1 and TRBJ2-7; D gene unclear. The CDR3 loop spans 15 amino acids. V shed 1 base and J shed 4 bases, with 14 bases lying between them. Per the germline V gene, CDR1 is MGHRA and CDR2 is YSYEKL. CDR3 sequence (DNA): TGCGCCAGCAGCCAAGCTCTGGAGTACCGGTACGAGCAGTACTTC. Its protein is CASSQALEYRYEQYF.

V is TRBV27 and J is TRBJ2-1; D is perhaps TRBD1 (5 bases). Germline loops: CDR1 MNHEY, CDR2 SMNVEV (reference sequence). V was trimmed by 0 bases and J by 4 bases, leaving 13 bases between them. This CDR3 spans 16 amino acids. CDR3: CASSLSGRATYNEQFF. CDR3 bases: TGTGCCAGCAGTTTATCTGGCAGGGCCACATACAATGAGCAGTTCTTC.

The rearrangement joins TRBV7-6 to TRBJ2-6; tentatively, D is TRBD2 (5 bases). V was trimmed by 4 bases and J by 6 bases, leaving 13 bases between them. Per the germline V gene, CDR1 is SGHVS and CDR2 is FNYEAQ. The CDR3 contains 15 residues. This chain's CDR3 is CASSSRTQVANVLTF. DNA of the CDR3: TGTGCCAGCAGCTCCAGGACTCAGGTGGCCAACGTCCTGACTTTC.

The J gene is TRBJ2-3, the V gene TRBV19; 8 nucleotides agree with TRBD2. Germline V CDR1 and CDR2: LNHDA, SQIVND (reference sequence). V trimming: 3 bases; J trimming: 3 bases; junction bases outside the gene matches: 5. The CDR3 is made up of 15 amino acids. For the CDR3, the DNA is TGTGCCAGTAGTATTCGTAGCGGGGAGACAGATACGCAGTATTTT. It translates to CASSIRSGETDTQYF.

The J gene is TRBJ2-7, the V gene TRBV9; 14 bases map to TRBD2. J was trimmed by 7 bases and V by 3 bases; bases with no gene match: 3. The CDR3 sequence is 14 residues long. Germline CDR1 reads SGDLS; CDR2 reads YYNGEE. In nucleotides, the CDR3 is TGTGCCAGCAGCGCCGGACTAGCGGGAGGTGAGCAGTACTTC. Translating gives CASSAGLAGGEQYF.

V usage is TRBV1 and J usage is TRBJ1-4; the table gives TRBD1 as D, unverified against the DNA. TRBV1 is flagged as a pseudogene. The CDR3 spans 22 residues. The CDR3 loop reads CTSSQDRVGGQGSGYGNEKLFF. The DNA for the CDR3 is TGCACCAGCAGCCAAGATCGGGTTGGGGGACAGGGGAGCGGTTATGGTAATGAAAAACTGTTTTTT.

The chain carries TRBV10-2 and TRBJ1-1; tentative D call: TRBD1 (6 bases). Germline lookup yields CDR1 WSHSY and CDR2 SAAADI. Trimming removed 7 bases at V and 6 bases at J, with 9 bases between. This CDR3 region has 11 residues. The CDR3 DNA is TGCGCCAGCATCCAGGGGTCTGAAGCTTTCTTT. As protein: CASIQGSEAFF.

V is TRBV28 and J is TRBJ1-2; 8 nucleotides match TRBD1. The CDR3 is made up of 15 amino acids. Germline trimming cut 8 bases from V and 5 bases from J; bases unmatched to any gene: 13. The V gene's germline CDR1 is MDHEN and CDR2 SYDVKM. DNA for the CDR3: TGTGCCAGCGGTCTTAGGGACAGGAAAACGTATGGCTACACCTTC. Translation gives CASGLRDRKTYGYTF.

V gene TRBV7-9 combines with J gene TRBJ2-1; 7 bases match TRBD2. V was clipped by 4 bases and J by 4 bases; unmatched bases: 7. The V gene's germline CDR1 is SEHNR and CDR2 FQNEAQ (reference sequence). The CDR3 totals 15 residues. The CDR3 region has the DNA TGTGCCAGCAGCTCATCTAGCGGAGTTTACAATGAGCAGTTCTTC. This gives the protein CASSSSSGVYNEQFF.

In its sample, this clone was seen a few times. This chain joins TRBV28 and TRBJ2-7; the D gene is possibly TRBD2 (5 bases). Trimming left V 7 bases short and J 1 base short, with 17 bases between. The CDR3 length is 15 residues. Germline CDR1 is MDHEN and CDR2 is SYDVKM. The CDR3 DNA sequence: TGTGCCAGCATGTCCCTAGCTCGGTTGTCCTACGAGCAGTACTTC. As protein: CASMSLARLSYEQYF.

The chain links TRBV18 to TRBJ1-2, with D possibly being TRBD1 (5 bases). The CDR3 consists of 13 residues. The V end lost 2 bases, the J end lost 4 bases, and 8 bases lay between the germline ends. The germline gives CDR1 KGHSH, CDR2 LQKENI. CDR3 bases: TGTGCCAGCTCACCAGACAGCGTCTATGGCTACACCTTC. It is translated as CASSPDSVYGYTF.

J is TRBJ2-2 and V is TRBV16; 11 bases agree with TRBD2. Germline-derived CDR1 and CDR2 are KGHSY and FQNENV. The CDR3 runs 15 residues. After removal of 4 bases from V and 12 bases from J, the junction contained 10 bases not matched to a gene. The CDR3 region has the DNA TGTGCCAGCAGCCGAGCCGCTAGCGGGAGGATGCAGCTGTTTTTT. Protein sequence: CASSRAASGRMQLFF.

This clone showed up just once. This chain joins TRBV2 and TRBJ1-6; a weak D match, TRBD1 (6 bases). This CDR3 contains 17 residues. V gave up 5 bases and J gave up 0 bases, with 14 bases separating them. Germline loops: CDR1 SNHLY, CDR2 FYNNEI. The CDR3 DNA reads TGTGCCAGCAGTATCCCGGGACAAAGCTCCTATAATTCACCCCTCCACTTT. This encodes CASSIPGQSSYNSPLHF.